Here is one T cell receptor beta chain with its context. The source of the sample is a study of blood T cell repertoires in COVID-19. Assay used: immunoSEQ multiplex PCR; TCRdb lists only in-frame clones, some missing. Here the sample spans over 200,000 clones, more than 75% being singletons. Trimming cost V 2 bases and J 4 bases, with 6 bases left between them. The CDR3 consists of 13 residues. The rearrangement joins TRBV12-3 or TRBV12-4 to TRBJ1-5; no reliable D call. Sequencing input: peripheral blood. The receptor was isolated from a man aged 35-49 years with active or convalescent COVID-19. The CDR3 reads CASSLPENQPQHF. The CDR3 DNA sequence: TGTGCCAGCAGTTTACCTGAGAATCAGCCCCAGCATTTT.